These T cell receptor beta chains were read from a single sample in a study of blood T cell repertoires in COVID-19. Repertoires were generated with immunoSEQ multiplex PCR, while TCRdb's copy carries only in-frame clones and drops some. Here the sample spans around 160,000 clones, roughly 90% being singletons. Source material: PBMCs or T cells enriched from blood (not recorded which). The receptors were gathered from a woman in her 30s with acute COVID-19. CDR3s include the opening cysteine and the closing phenylalanine or tryptophan. The order of the fields is D gene, V gene, clone size, J gene, CDR3 protein, CDR3 DNA. A D gene is named only where the DNA matches it firmly. A clone size is listed for some rows: how often the clone was seen (once, few, many), or a class if it is expanded.

TRBD1,TRBV2,NA,TRBJ1-1,CASSVTGDRPGPEAFF,TGTGCCAGCAGTGTGACAGGGGATCGACCTGGGCCTGAAGCTTTCTTT
NA,TRBV5-6,NA,TRBJ1-2,CASSLSAGLYGYTF,TGTGCCAGCAGCTTGTCGGCAGGGCTCTATGGCTACACCTTC
TRBD2,TRBV12-5,NA,TRBJ2-1,CASGLLAGGSSEQFF,TGTGCTAGTGGTTTACTAGCGGGAGGGTCGAGTGAGCAGTTCTTC
TRBD1,TRBV29-1,NA,TRBJ1-1,CSVRAGQGDTEAFF,TGCAGCGTGAGGGCTGGACAGGGAGACACTGAAGCTTTCTTT
NA,TRBV7-2,NA,TRBJ1-1,CASSLDRNTEAFF,TGTGCCAGCAGCTTAGACAGGAACACTGAAGCTTTCTTT
NA,TRBV28,NA,TRBJ2-7,CASMSGATYEQYF,TGTGCCAGCATGTCAGGGGCAACCTACGAGCAGTACTTC
NA,TRBV27,NA,TRBJ1-1,CASSLNDKTEAFF,TGTGCCAGCAGCTTAAACGACAAAACTGAAGCTTTCTTT
TRBD1,TRBV29-1,NA,TRBJ1-2,CSASGQGYGYTF,TGCAGCGCCTCGGGACAGGGTTATGGCTACACCTTC
NA,TRBV12-3/TRBV12-4,few,TRBJ1-1,CASSPEWTEAFF,TGTGCCAGCAGCCCGGAGTGGACTGAAGCTTTCTTT
TRBD1,TRBV12-3/TRBV12-4,few,TRBJ2-5,CATRQGQETQYF,TGTGCCACCCGACAGGGCCAAGAGACCCAGTACTTC
NA,TRBV19,NA,TRBJ1-5,CASSIGTVYSNQPQHF,TGTGCCAGTAGTATCGGAACAGTTTATAGCAATCAGCCCCAGCATTTT
NA,TRBV6-5,NA,TRBJ1-6,CASSLEPGNSPLHF,TGTGCCAGCAGCTTAGAGCCAGGGAATTCACCCCTCCACTTT
NA,TRBV2,NA,TRBJ1-4,CASSPYEKLFF,TGTGCCAGCAGCCCATATGAAAAACTGTTTTTT
TRBD2,TRBV10-3,once,TRBJ2-2,CAISEWSGTGTGELFF,TGTGCCATCAGTGAATGGAGCGGGACGGGTACCGGGGAGCTGTTTTTT
NA,TRBV5-5,NA,TRBJ1-5,CASSSQGIWQPQHF,TGTGCCAGCAGCTCGCAGGGGATTTGGCAGCCCCAGCATTTT
TRBD2,TRBV6-5,NA,TRBJ2-1,CASRTGTSGSNEQFF,TGTGCCAGCAGAACCGGGACTAGCGGGAGTAATGAGCAGTTCTTC
NA,TRBV30,NA,TRBJ1-4,CAWKGQSYEKLFF,TGTGCCTGGAAGGGACAAAGTTATGAAAAACTGTTTTTT
NA,TRBV7-9,NA,TRBJ1-4,CASSLARASNEKLFF,TGTGCCAGCAGCTTAGCGCGGGCCAGCAATGAAAAACTGTTTTTT
TRBD2,TRBV18,NA,TRBJ2-7,CASSPRGGLAGGSSYEQYF,TGTGCCAGCTCACCACGGGGTGGACTAGCGGGAGGGAGCTCCTACGAGCAGTACTTC
TRBD2,TRBV7-2,NA,TRBJ2-1,CASSFGTSGVNEQFF,TGTGCCAGCAGCTTCGGGACTAGCGGGGTTAATGAGCAGTTCTTC
NA,TRBV13,NA,TRBJ1-1,CASSQGGQGNTEAFF,TGTGCCAGCAGCCAAGGGGGTCAGGGGAACACTGAAGCTTTCTTT
TRBD1,TRBV7-2,NA,TRBJ1-2,CASSLGGRTGSMYGYTF,TGTGCCAGCAGCTTAGGAGGAAGGACAGGGTCTATGTATGGCTACACCTTC
NA,TRBV18,NA,TRBJ1-1,CASSPQGANTEAFF,TGTGCCAGCTCACCACAAGGAGCGAACACTGAAGCTTTCTTT
NA,TRBV7-9,NA,TRBJ2-2,CASTRLSSISRAELFF,TGTGCCAGCACACGCCTAAGTTCAATAAGTCGTGCGGAGCTGTTTTTT
NA,TRBV28,NA,TRBJ1-4,CASSPTGHATNEKLFF,TGTGCCAGCAGTCCCACAGGACATGCAACTAATGAAAAACTGTTTTTT
NA,TRBV27,NA,TRBJ2-7,CASSFTAGYYEQYF,TGTGCCAGCAGTTTTACGGCGGGTTACTACGAGCAGTACTTC
TRBD2,TRBV7-2,NA,TRBJ2-7,CASSPVSGSPEQYF,TGTGCCAGCAGCCCGGTTAGCGGGAGCCCCGAGCAGTACTTC
NA,TRBV28,NA,TRBJ1-5,CASSLIGQPQHF,TGTGCCAGCAGTTTAATTGGCCAGCCCCAGCATTTT
NA,TRBV30,NA,TRBJ1-6,CAWSSQDSEWSPLHF,TGTGCCTGGAGTTCTCAGGACAGCGAATGGTCACCCCTCCACTTT
NA,TRBV18,NA,TRBJ2-1,CASSPPVEASSYNEQFF,TGTGCCAGCTCACCACCGGTTGAGGCCAGCTCCTACAATGAGCAGTTCTTC
NA,TRBV28,once,TRBJ1-1,CASSLPTRGTEAFF,TGTGCCAGCAGTTTACCTACCCGGGGCACTGAAGCTTTCTTT
TRBD1,TRBV3-1/TRBV3-2,NA,TRBJ1-2,CASSPLDRSYGYTF,TGTGCCAGCAGCCCCTTGGACAGGTCATATGGCTACACCTTC
TRBD1,TRBV10-3,NA,TRBJ1-4,CAISDGTGAEKLFF,TGTGCCATCAGTGACGGGACAGGGGCTGAAAAACTGTTTTTT
TRBD2,TRBV7-3,NA,TRBJ2-1,CASSSGLAGGAEQFF,TGTGCCAGCAGCTCCGGACTAGCGGGAGGGGCAGAGCAGTTCTTC
NA,TRBV28,NA,TRBJ1-1,CASSPPGFEAFF,TGTGCCAGCAGTCCCCCGGGATTTGAAGCTTTCTTT
TRBD1,TRBV27,once,TRBJ2-1,CASSLTTGGASNEQFF,TGTGCCAGCAGTTTAACCACAGGGGGCGCATCAAATGAGCAGTTCTTC
TRBD1,TRBV4-3,NA,TRBJ2-7,CASSGRTGSGEQYF,TGCGCCAGCAGCGGCCGGACAGGGTCGGGCGAGCAGTACTTC
NA,TRBV2,NA,TRBJ1-5,CASSGQGSNQPQHF,TGTGCCAGCAGTGGGCAGGGTAGCAATCAGCCCCAGCATTTT
NA,TRBV11-1,NA,TRBJ2-5,CASSLAGVETQYF,TGTGCCAGCAGCTTAGCGGGAGTAGAGACCCAGTACTTC
NA,TRBV28,few,TRBJ1-2,CASSLSPTGYYGYTF,TGTGCCAGCAGTTTATCCCCGACAGGCTACTATGGCTACACCTTC
NA,TRBV2,few,TRBJ2-7,CASSRGSYEQYF,TGTGCCAGCAGTCGGGGGTCCTACGAGCAGTACTTC
TRBD2,TRBV27,once,TRBJ2-1,CASSLTSGSYNEQFF,TGTGCCAGCAGTCTAACTAGCGGATCCTACAATGAGCAGTTCTTC
TRBD2,TRBV28,NA,TRBJ2-1,CASSFGTSSYNEQFF,TGTGCCAGCAGTTTCGGGACTAGCTCCTACAATGAGCAGTTCTTC
TRBD2,TRBV10-3,NA,TRBJ2-1,CAISVGFRDYNEQFF,TGTGCCATCAGTGTTGGTTTCCGGGACTATAATGAGCAGTTCTTC
NA,TRBV29-1,NA,TRBJ1-2,CSVVGSDYGYTF,TGCAGCGTTGTGGGGAGTGACTATGGCTACACCTTC
NA,TRBV7-9,NA,TRBJ1-1,CASSLSAAVRARAFF,TGTGCCAGCAGCCTCTCTGCCGCAGTCAGGGCACGGGCTTTCTTT
NA,TRBV2,once,TRBJ1-6,CASSERGSSYNSPLHF,TGTGCCAGCAGTGAAAGGGGGAGCTCCTATAATTCACCCCTCCACTTT
NA,TRBV14,NA,TRBJ2-1,CASSQESSYNEQFF,TGTGCCAGCAGCCAAGAGAGCTCCTACAATGAGCAGTTCTTC
NA,TRBV7-8,NA,TRBJ2-1,CASSLQQSGEQFF,TGTGCCAGCAGCTTACAACAGAGTGGTGAGCAGTTCTTC
TRBD1,TRBV7-9,NA,TRBJ2-7,CASSSTGGLGEQYF,TGTGCCAGCAGCTCGACAGGGGGCCTAGGCGAGCAGTACTTC
NA,TRBV5-1,NA,TRBJ2-1,CASRYDSSYNEQFF,TGCGCCAGCAGGTATGACAGCTCCTACAATGAGCAGTTCTTC
TRBD1,TRBV18,NA,TRBJ2-7,CASSPVDRAPYEQYF,TGTGCCAGCTCACCCGTGGACAGGGCCCCCTACGAGCAGTACTTC